This is a list of T cell receptor beta chains from one sample in a study of blood T cell repertoires in COVID-19. Sequencing was performed with immunoSEQ multiplex PCR; in TCRdb, only in-frame clones are kept and a portion is missing. This sample has some 150,000 clones, with approximately 80% found just once. The source material was peripheral blood. These receptors came from a woman in her fifties or sixties with active or convalescent COVID-19. CDR3s include the opening cysteine and the closing phenylalanine or tryptophan.

J,V,CDR3
TRBJ2-3,TRBV4-1,CASSQDRRFFGDTQYF
TRBJ2-7,TRBV6-5,CASSFPSGEQYF
TRBJ2-3,TRBV24-1,CATSDSGAGPNTDTQYF
TRBJ2-2,TRBV15,CATSRGVAGGTGELFF
TRBJ2-1,TRBV7-8,CASSNRDRVEYEQFF
TRBJ2-4,TRBV9,CASSGTGAKNIQYF
TRBJ1-2,TRBV11-2,CASSLDGVASYGYTF
TRBJ1-1,TRBV5-1,CASSLGDRGNTEAFF
TRBJ1-1,TRBV6-1,CASSEVGQGRGAEAFF
TRBJ1-3,TRBV7-9,CASRGQGVTGNTIYF
TRBJ2-7,TRBV27,CASSSNPTGAREQYF
TRBJ1-5,TRBV6-5,CASSPTGASNQPQHF
TRBJ2-1,TRBV5-4,CASSLDWTVNNEQFF
TRBJ1-5,TRBV7-8,CASSTQGQGAYQPQHF
TRBJ1-4,TRBV28,CASSTHRQGGEKLFF
TRBJ1-6,TRBV6-1,CASSERTRGRTSSYNSPLHF
TRBJ2-3,TRBV4-1,CASSYSDTQYF
TRBJ2-1,TRBV7-3,CASSLNNYNEQFF
TRBJ1-2,TRBV24-1,CATSDFTGGNYGYTF
TRBJ1-2,TRBV29-1,CSTHTENYGYTF
TRBJ1-1,TRBV6-5,CASSYSPGGTEAFF
TRBJ1-4,TRBV21-1,CASGGRGPNEKLFF
TRBJ2-5,TRBV5-6,CASSGLAGGREETQYF
TRBJ1-2,TRBV7-9,CASSLYGTGGVLKGYTF
TRBJ1-4,TRBV28,CASSLWTNEKLFF
TRBJ1-1,TRBV3-1/TRBV3-2,CASSQTGTNTEAFF
TRBJ2-3,TRBV7-6,CASSVQGSDTQYF
TRBJ2-1,TRBV4-1,CASSQPTGRVNEQFF
TRBJ1-1,TRBV5-5,CASSLTGTGTTEAFF
TRBJ1-5,TRBV15,CATRGQGPNQPQHF
TRBJ1-3,TRBV7-2,CASSPGLSSGNTIYF
TRBJ1-5,TRBV28,CASSLSGNPNQPQHF
TRBJ1-4,TRBV3-1/TRBV3-2,CASSQDLRVEKLFF
TRBJ2-5,TRBV10-3,CAIQRGGRETQYF
TRBJ2-7,TRBV25-1,CASSGGSSYEQYF
TRBJ1-5,TRBV24-1,CATGGTGRNQPQHF
TRBJ2-3,TRBV2,CASTTRRGTDTQYF
TRBJ2-2,TRBV27,CASSLSGRGWDTGELFF
TRBJ1-2,TRBV7-2,CASSGRTEWAYGYTF
TRBJ2-5,TRBV6-5,CASGRSQETQYF
TRBJ2-1,TRBV6-4,CASSDSKLAPYNEQFF
TRBJ2-1,TRBV9,CASSVAQDRAYNEQFF
TRBJ1-1,TRBV25-1,CASSQTNSGQGTTEAFF
TRBJ2-3,TRBV29-1,CSVVPSGSADTQYF
TRBJ2-1,TRBV5-4,CASSSGTSGSRAYNEQFF